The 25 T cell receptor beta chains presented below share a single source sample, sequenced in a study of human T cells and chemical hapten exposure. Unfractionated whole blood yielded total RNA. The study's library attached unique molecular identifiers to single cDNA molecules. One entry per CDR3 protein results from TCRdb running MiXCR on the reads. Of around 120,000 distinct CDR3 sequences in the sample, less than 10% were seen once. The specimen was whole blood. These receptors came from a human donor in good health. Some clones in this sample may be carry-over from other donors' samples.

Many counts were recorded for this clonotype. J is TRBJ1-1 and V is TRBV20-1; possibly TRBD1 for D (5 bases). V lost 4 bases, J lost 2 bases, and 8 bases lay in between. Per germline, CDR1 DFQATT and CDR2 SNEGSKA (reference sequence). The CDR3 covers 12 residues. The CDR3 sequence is CSAKTDNTEAFF. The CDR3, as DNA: TGCAGTGCTAAGACAGACAACACTGAAGCTTTCTTT.

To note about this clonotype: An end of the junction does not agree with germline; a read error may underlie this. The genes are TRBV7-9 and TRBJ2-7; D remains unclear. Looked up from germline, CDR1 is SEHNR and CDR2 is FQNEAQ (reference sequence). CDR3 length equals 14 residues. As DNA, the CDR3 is TGTGCCAGCACCTTACTCGGAAGCTCCTACGAGCAGTACTTC. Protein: CASTLLGSSYEQYF.

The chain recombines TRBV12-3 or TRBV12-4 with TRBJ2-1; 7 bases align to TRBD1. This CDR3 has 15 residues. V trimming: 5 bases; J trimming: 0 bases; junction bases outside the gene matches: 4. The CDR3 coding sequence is TGTGCCAGCAGTCCTCAGGGGGACTCCTACAATGAGCAGTTCTTC. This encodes CASSPQGDSYNEQFF.

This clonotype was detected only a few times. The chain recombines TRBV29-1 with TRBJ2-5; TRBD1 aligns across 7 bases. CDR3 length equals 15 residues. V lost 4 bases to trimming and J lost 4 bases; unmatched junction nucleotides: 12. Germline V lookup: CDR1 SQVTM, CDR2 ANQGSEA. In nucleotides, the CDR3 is TGCAGCGTTGCCCCCTATACAGGGGCGCGAGAGACCCAGTACTTC. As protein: CSVAPYTGARETQYF.

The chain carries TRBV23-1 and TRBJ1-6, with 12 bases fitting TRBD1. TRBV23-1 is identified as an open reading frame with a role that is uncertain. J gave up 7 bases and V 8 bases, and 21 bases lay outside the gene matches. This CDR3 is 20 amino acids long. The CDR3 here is CASRPPPRDRGRRRNSPLHF. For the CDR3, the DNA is TGCGCCAGCCGCCCCCCACCGCGGGACAGGGGGCGTCGGAGGAATTCACCCCTCCACTTT.

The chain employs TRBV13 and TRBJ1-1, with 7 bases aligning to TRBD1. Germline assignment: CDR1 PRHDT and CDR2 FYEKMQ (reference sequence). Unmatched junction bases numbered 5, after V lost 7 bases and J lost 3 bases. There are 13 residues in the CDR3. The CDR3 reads CASKKTGDTEAFF. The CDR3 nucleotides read TGTGCCAGCAAGAAAACAGGGGACACTGAAGCTTTCTTT.

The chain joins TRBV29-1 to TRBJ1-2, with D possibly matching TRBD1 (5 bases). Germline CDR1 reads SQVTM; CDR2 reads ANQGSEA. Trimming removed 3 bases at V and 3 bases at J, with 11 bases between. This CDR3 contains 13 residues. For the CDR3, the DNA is TGCAGCGTTGACGCAGGGAGAGACTATGGCTACACCTTC. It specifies CSVDAGRDYGYTF.

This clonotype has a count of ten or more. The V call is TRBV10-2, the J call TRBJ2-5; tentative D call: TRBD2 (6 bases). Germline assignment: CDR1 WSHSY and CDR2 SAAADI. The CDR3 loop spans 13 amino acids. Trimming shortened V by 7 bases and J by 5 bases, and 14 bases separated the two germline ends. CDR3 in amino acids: CASKGRGLETQYF. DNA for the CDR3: TGCGCCAGCAAAGGCCGGGGGTTGGAGACCCAGTACTTC.

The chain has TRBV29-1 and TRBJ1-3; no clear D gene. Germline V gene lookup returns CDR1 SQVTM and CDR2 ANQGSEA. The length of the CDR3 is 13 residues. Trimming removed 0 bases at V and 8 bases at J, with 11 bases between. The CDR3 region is CSVEDNDGDTIYF. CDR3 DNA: TGCAGCGTTGAAGATAACGACGGGGACACCATATATTTT. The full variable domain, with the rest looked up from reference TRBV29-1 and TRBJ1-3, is SAVISQKPSRDICQRGTSLTIQCQVDSQVTMMFWYRQQPGQSLTLIATANQGSEATYESGFVIDKFPISRPNLTFSTLTVSNMSPEDSSIYLCSVEDNDGDTIYFGEGSWLTVV.

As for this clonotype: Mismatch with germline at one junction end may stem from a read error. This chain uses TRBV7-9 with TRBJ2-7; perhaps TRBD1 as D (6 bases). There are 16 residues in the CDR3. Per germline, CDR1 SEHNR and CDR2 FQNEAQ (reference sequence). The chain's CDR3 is CASSLEVGTRTYERYF. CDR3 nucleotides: TGTGCCAGCAGCTTAGAAGTTGGGACACGGACCTACGAGCGGTACTTC.

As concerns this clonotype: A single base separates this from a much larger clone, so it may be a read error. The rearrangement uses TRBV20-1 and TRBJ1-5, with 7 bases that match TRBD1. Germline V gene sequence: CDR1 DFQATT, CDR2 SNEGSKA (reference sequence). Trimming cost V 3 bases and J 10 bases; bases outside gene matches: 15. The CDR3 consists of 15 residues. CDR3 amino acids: CSASEDDREAHPQHF. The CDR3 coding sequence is TGCAGTGCTAGTGAAGATGACAGGGAGGCTCACCCCCAGCATTTT.

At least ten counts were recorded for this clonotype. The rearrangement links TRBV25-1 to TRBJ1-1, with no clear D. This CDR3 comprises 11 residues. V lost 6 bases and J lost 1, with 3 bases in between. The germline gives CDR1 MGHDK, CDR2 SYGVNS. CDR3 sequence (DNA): TGTGCCAGCAGGGGGAACACTGAAGCTTTCTTT. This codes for CASRGNTEAFF.

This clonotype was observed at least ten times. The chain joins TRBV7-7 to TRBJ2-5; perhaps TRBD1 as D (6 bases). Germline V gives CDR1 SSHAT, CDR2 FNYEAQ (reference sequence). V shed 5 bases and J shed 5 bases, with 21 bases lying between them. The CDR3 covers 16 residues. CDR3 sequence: CASSHDRIRGLETQYF. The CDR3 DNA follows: TGTGCCAGCAGCCACGACAGGATCAGGGGTCTGGAGACCCAGTACTTC. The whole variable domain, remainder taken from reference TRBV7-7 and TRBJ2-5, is GAGVSQSPRYKVTKRGQDVTLRCDPISSHATLYWYQQALGQGPEFLTYFNYEAQPDKSGLPSDRFSAERPEGSISTLTIQRTEQRDSAMYRCASSHDRIRGLETQYFGPGTRLLVL.

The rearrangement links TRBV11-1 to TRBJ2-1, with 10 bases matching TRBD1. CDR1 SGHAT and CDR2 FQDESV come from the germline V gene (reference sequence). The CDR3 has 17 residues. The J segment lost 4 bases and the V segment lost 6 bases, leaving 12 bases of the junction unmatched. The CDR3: CASRQPGQGSWYNEQFF. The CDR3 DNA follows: TGTGCCAGCAGGCAGCCGGGACAGGGGAGCTGGTACAATGAGCAGTTCTTC. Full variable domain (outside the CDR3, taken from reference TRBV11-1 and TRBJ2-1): EAEVAQSPRYKITEKSQAVAFWCDPISGHATLYWYRQILGQGPELLVQFQDESVVDDSQLPKDRFSAERLKGVDSTLKIQPAELGDSAMYLCASRQPGQGSWYNEQFFGPGTRLTVL.

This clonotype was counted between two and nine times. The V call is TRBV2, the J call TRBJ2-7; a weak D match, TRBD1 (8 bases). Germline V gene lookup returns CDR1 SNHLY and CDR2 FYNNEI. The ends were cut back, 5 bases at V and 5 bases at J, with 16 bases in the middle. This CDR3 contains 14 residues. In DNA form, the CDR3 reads TGTGCCAGCAGTCCGGACAGGGAGGGCGACGAGCAGTACTTC. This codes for CASSPDREGDEQYF.

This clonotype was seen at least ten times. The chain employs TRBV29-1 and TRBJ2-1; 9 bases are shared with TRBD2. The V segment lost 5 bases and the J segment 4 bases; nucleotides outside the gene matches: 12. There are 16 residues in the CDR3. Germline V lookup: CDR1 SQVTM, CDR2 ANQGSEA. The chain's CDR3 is CSVTSRDSGSYNEQFF. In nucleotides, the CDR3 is TGCAGCGTTACAAGTCGAGATAGCGGGAGTTACAATGAGCAGTTCTTC.

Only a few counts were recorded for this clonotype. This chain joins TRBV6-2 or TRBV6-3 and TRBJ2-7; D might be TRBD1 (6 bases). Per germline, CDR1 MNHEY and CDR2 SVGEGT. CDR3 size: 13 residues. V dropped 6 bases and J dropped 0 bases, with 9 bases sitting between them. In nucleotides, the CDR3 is TGTGCCAGCAGATGGGACACCTCCTACGAGCAGTACTTC. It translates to CASRWDTSYEQYF.

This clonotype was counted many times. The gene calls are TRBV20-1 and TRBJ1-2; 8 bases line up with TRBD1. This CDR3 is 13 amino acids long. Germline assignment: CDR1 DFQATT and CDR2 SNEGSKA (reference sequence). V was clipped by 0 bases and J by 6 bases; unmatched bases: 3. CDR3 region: CSARDDRGNGYTF. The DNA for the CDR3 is TGCAGTGCTAGAGATGACAGGGGAAATGGCTACACCTTC.

This CDR3 is CASSPLRGQETQYF. Here the CDR3 DNA reads TGTGCCAGCAGCCCCCTTCGGGGGCAAGAGACCCAGTACTTC. The J gene is TRBJ2-5, the V gene TRBV7-9; a possible D gene is TRBD2 (6 bases). The germline gives CDR1 SEHNR, CDR2 FQNEAQ (reference sequence). This CDR3 has 14 amino acids. Trimming took off 5 bases at V and 2 bases at J, with 12 bases between the two ends.

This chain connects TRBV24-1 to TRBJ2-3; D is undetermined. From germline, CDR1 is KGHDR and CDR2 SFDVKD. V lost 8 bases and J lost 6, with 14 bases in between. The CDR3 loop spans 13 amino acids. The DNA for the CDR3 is TGTGCCACCATGGGGTGGGTGACCGATACGCAGTATTTT. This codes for CATMGWVTDTQYF.

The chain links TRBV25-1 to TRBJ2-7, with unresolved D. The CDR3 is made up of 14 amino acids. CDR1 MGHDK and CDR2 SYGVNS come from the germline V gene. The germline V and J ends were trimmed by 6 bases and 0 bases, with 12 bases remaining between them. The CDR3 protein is CASSPVQSSYEQYF. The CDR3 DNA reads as TGTGCCAGCAGCCCCGTACAGAGCTCCTACGAGCAGTACTTC.

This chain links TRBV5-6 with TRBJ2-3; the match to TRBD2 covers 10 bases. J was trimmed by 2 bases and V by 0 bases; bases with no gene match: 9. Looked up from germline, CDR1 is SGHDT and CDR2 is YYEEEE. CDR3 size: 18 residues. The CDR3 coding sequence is TGTGCCAGCAGCTTGGGGGCGGGGGGGACTAGCGACACAGATACGCAGTATTTT. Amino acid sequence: CASSLGAGGTSDTDTQYF.

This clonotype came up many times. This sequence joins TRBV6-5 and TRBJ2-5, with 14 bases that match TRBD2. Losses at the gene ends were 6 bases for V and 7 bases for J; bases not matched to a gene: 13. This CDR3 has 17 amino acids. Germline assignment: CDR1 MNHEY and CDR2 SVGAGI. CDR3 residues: CASSNPGLAGGSGTQYF. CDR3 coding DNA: TGTGCCAGCAGCAACCCCGGACTAGCGGGAGGCTCGGGGACCCAGTACTTC.

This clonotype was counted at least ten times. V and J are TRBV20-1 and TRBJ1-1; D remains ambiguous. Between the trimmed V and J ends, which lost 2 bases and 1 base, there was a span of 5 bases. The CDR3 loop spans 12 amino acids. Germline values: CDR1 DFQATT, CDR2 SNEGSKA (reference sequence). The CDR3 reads CSARRTNTEAFF. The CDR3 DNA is TGCAGTGCTAGACGGACGAACACTGAAGCTTTCTTT.

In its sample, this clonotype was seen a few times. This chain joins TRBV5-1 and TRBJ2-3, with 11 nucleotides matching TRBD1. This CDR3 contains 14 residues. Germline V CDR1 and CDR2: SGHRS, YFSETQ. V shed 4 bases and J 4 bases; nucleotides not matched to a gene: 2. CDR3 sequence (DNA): TGCGCCAGCAGCCTGGGACAGGGGGCAGATACGCAGTATTTT. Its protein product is CASSLGQGADTQYF.